A single sample gave rise to the 22 T cell receptor beta chains below, sequenced in a study of Graves' ophthalmopathy and Graves' hyperthyroidism. From RNA, the CDR3 regions of TCR beta chains were amplified and sequenced. Second-round multiplex PCR came after a first-round RT-PCR that employed HTBI primers. MiXCR, applied by TCRdb to the multiplex PCR reads, yields one record per CDR3 protein. Of around 590,000 distinct CDR3 sequences in the sample, about two fifths are singletons; the top ten hold approximately 4.1%. Input material: peripheral blood or thyroid tissue (not recorded which). These TCRs come from an adult man with Graves' hyperthyroidism.

There are many counts of this clonotype. V and J are TRBV28 and TRBJ1-6, with D perhaps matching TRBD1 (5 bases). CDR1 and CDR2 from the germline V gene are MDHEN and SYDVKM. The V end lost 6 bases, the J end lost 10 bases, and 10 bases lay between the germline ends. This CDR3 is built from 12 residues. The CDR3 loop is CASSPNRSPLHF. CDR3 bases: TGTGCCAGCAGCCCGAACAGGTCACCCCTCCACTTT.

The chain is built from TRBV4-2 and TRBJ1-6; D is uncertain. The CDR3 covers 19 residues. Trimming shortened V by 0 bases and J by 1 base, and 16 bases separated the two germline ends. CDR1 is LGHNA, CDR2 YNFKEQ, per germline. The CDR3 region has the DNA TGTGCCAGCAGCCAAGATATTTGGAGGGATCGGTCCTATAATTCACCCCTCCACTTT. It encodes CASSQDIWRDRSYNSPLHF.

This clonotype occurred many times. The gene calls are TRBV11-2 and TRBJ2-7; TRBD1 is a possible D gene (6 bases). CDR1 is SGHAT and CDR2 is FQNNGV in the germline V gene. Trimming removed 4 bases at V and 3 bases at J, with 19 bases between. The length of the CDR3 is 16 residues. DNA of the CDR3: TGTGCCAGCAGCTCCAAGCCCGGGACACCTGTCTACGAGCAGTACTTC. Translating gives CASSSKPGTPVYEQYF.

This clonotype has ten or more counts. The chain couples TRBV29-1 to TRBJ1-4; the match to TRBD1 covers 8 bases. CDR1 is SQVTM and CDR2 is ANQGSEA in the germline V gene. This CDR3 is built from 13 residues. With V trimmed by 5 bases and J by 6 bases, 5 bases remained unmatched. CDR3 coding DNA: TGCAGCGTTCCAGGACAGGGAGATGAAAAACTGTTTTTT. Residues: CSVPGQGDEKLFF.

There are many counts of this clonotype. V is TRBV10-1 and J is TRBJ1-1, with D maybe TRBD1 (5 bases). This CDR3 is built from 15 residues. The V end was cut by 4 bases, the J end by 4 bases, with 16 bases between. Germline CDR1 WNHNN, CDR2 SYGVQD (reference sequence). The CDR3 is CASSGNRGEGTEAFF. Written as DNA, the CDR3 is TGCGCCAGCAGTGGCAATAGGGGAGAAGGCACTGAAGCTTTCTTT.

Worth noting for this clonotype: Possible read error: a much larger clone is one base away. The genes are TRBV25-1 and TRBJ1-1; the D gene is possibly TRBD1 (6 bases). Per germline, CDR1 MGHDK and CDR2 SYGVNS. The CDR3 spans 12 residues. Between the trimmed V and J ends, which lost 10 bases and 10 bases, there was a span of 19 bases. The CDR3 DNA reads TGTGCCACAGGGGTGGAGCGCGCTGGAGCTTTCTTT. Protein sequence: CATGVERAGAFF. Using reference TRBV25-1 and TRBJ1-1 for the parts outside the CDR3, the full variable domain is EADIYQTPRYLVIGTGKKITLECSQTMGHDKMYWYQQDPGMELHLIHYSYGVNSTEKGDLSSESTVSRIRTEHFPLTLESARPSHTSQYLCATGVERAGAFFGQGTRLTVV.

The V call is TRBV29-1, the J call TRBJ2-7; D call uncertain. V shed 5 bases and J shed 2 bases, with 10 bases lying between them. Germline-derived CDR1 and CDR2 are SQVTM and ANQGSEA. CDR3 length: 12 residues. The CDR3 DNA sequence: TGCAGCGTTCTAGGTCGGGCCTACGAGCAGTACTTC. Translated, it gives CSVLGRAYEQYF.

The genes are TRBV7-9 and TRBJ1-5; 8 positions match TRBD1. The CDR3 length is 17 residues. Germline CDR1 and CDR2: SEHNR and FQNEAQ (reference sequence). Losses at the gene ends were 6 bases for V and 3 bases for J; bases not matched to a gene: 13. The CDR3 here is CASSFPPTGVTNQPQHF. The DNA of the CDR3 is TGTGCCAGCAGTTTCCCCCCGACAGGGGTTACCAATCAGCCCCAGCATTTT.

This clonotype was seen only a few times. The chain is built from TRBV12-3 or TRBV12-4 and TRBJ2-7; maybe TRBD1 (6 bases). The CDR3 length is 15 residues. Trimming cost V 5 bases and J 2 bases, with 16 bases left between them. The CDR3 DNA reads as TGTGCCAGCAGTGACTCCGACAGGTCCGCCTACGAGCAGTACTTC. Translated, it gives CASSDSDRSAYEQYF.

On this clonotype itself: Compared with germline, one end of the junction differs, possibly owing to a read error. The J gene is TRBJ1-6, the V gene TRBV2, with TRBD1 as a possible D gene (6 bases). Per germline, CDR1 SNHLY and CDR2 FYNNEI. CDR3 length equals 15 residues. The CDR3, as DNA: TGTGCCAGCAGCGAAGGAGGGGGTCCTGATTCACCCCTCCACTTT. It yields the protein CASSEGGGPDSPLHF. Looking up the rest from reference TRBV2 and TRBJ1-6 gives the full variable domain: EPEVTQTPSHQVTQMGQEVILRCVPISNHLYFYWYRQILGQKVEFLVSFYNNEISEKSEIFDDQFSVERPDGSNFTLKIRSTKLEDSAMYFCASSEGGGPDSPLHFGNGTRLTVT.

This clonotype was recorded many times. This chain links TRBV24-1 with TRBJ2-2; D call uncertain. Germline V gene lookup returns CDR1 KGHDR and CDR2 SFDVKD. CDR3 length equals 16 residues. V shed 0 bases and J shed 1 base, with 8 bases lying between them. CDR3 loop: CATSDLHYKNTGELFF. The CDR3 DNA reads TGTGCCACCAGTGATTTGCACTATAAGAACACCGGGGAGCTGTTTTTT.

On this clonotype itself: Given a much more abundant clone one base away, this may be a read error. The rearrangement links TRBV2 to TRBJ1-3; D unresolved. The length of the CDR3 is 17 residues. Germline V lookup: CDR1 SNHLY, CDR2 FYNNEI. V was shortened by 6 bases and J by 0 bases, with 18 bases between the two germline ends. Here the CDR3 reads CASSLGGKEGSGNTIYF. Written as DNA, the CDR3 is TGTGCCAGCAGCTTGGGCGGCAAGGAAGGCTCTGGAAACACCATATATTTT.

This clonotype was observed many times. The chain combines TRBV5-8 with TRBJ2-5, with 9 bases lining up with TRBD1. Losses at the gene ends were 4 bases for V and 1 base for J; bases not matched to a gene: 5. Germline V lookup: CDR1 SGHTS, CDR2 YDEGEE. The CDR3 is 15 amino acids. The CDR3 region is CASSQTGGGQETQYF. CDR3 in DNA: TGTGCCAGCAGCCAGACAGGGGGAGGCCAAGAGACCCAGTACTTC.

This clonotype was found many times. The chain uses TRBV28 and TRBJ1-6; D gene uncertain. V dropped 6 bases and J dropped 6 bases, with 12 bases sitting between them. Looked up from germline, CDR1 is MDHEN and CDR2 is SYDVKM. The CDR3 loop spans 14 amino acids. Written as DNA, the CDR3 is TGTGCCAGCAGCTCCCCCGGGGTTAATTCACCCCTCCACTTT. This codes for CASSSPGVNSPLHF.

This chain's CDR3 is CARERAGNYGYTF. Written as DNA, the CDR3 is TGTGCTAGAGAAAGGGCAGGGAATTATGGCTACACCTTC. The rearrangement links TRBV25-1 to TRBJ1-2, with D maybe TRBD1 (5 bases). In germline, CDR1 is MGHDK, CDR2 SYGVNS. The length of the CDR3 is 13 residues.

The CDR3, as DNA: TGCAGCTTACGGACAGGGGGCGGCTACACCTTC. It yields the protein CSLRTGGGYTF. The chain uses TRBV29-1 and TRBJ1-2, with 11 bases that match TRBD1. The CDR3 runs to 11 residues. Per the germline V gene, CDR1 is SQVTM and CDR2 is ANQGSEA. The V and J ends lost 8 bases and 8 bases, in that order; junction bases with no gene match: 4.

The gene calls are TRBV29-1 and TRBJ2-5; D remains ambiguous. The germline gives CDR1 SQVTM, CDR2 ANQGSEA. This CDR3 has 14 amino acids. The V gene lost 5 bases and the J gene lost 4 bases, with 17 bases spanning the gap. In DNA, the CDR3 is TGCAGCGTTACCGGTCTCGACAATCCAGAGACCCAGTACTTC. It codes for CSVTGLDNPETQYF.

With regard to this clonotype: This may be a read error, as it is one base from a much larger clone. The CDR3 does not end in the conserved phenylalanine or tryptophan, so this is likely a read error. In DNA, the CDR3 is TGTGCCAGCAGTCTTTACGGGACCGGGGAGCTGTTTCTT. Its protein product is CASSLYGTGELFL. The gene calls are TRBV2 and TRBJ2-2; D gene unclear. V was clipped by 5 bases and J by 5 bases, with 9 bases between them. The CDR3 extends over 13 amino acids. In germline, CDR1 is SNHLY, CDR2 FYNNEI.

This clonotype was recorded once. The chain employs TRBV10-3 and TRBJ1-2; D might be TRBD1 (5 bases). Trimming left V 10 bases short and J 8 bases short, with 23 bases between. There are 14 residues in the CDR3. Germline CDR1 ENHRY, CDR2 SYGVKD. The chain's CDR3 is CASREWAGRGGYTF. The CDR3 DNA is TGTGCCAGCAGAGAGTGGGCAGGGAGGGGAGGCTACACCTTC.

The rearrangement uses TRBV5-1 and TRBJ2-5; D perhaps matches TRBD1 (6 bases). Germline values: CDR1 SGHRS, CDR2 YFSETQ. The CDR3 consists of 15 residues. V was shortened by 0 bases and J by 4 bases, with 13 bases between the two germline ends. The CDR3 nucleotides are TGCGCCAGCAGCTTGGCCCCCCAGGGGCGAGAGACCCAGTACTTC. Amino acid sequence: CASSLAPQGRETQYF. Looking up the rest from reference TRBV5-1 and TRBJ2-5 gives the full variable domain: KAGVTQTPRYLIKTRGQQVTLSCSPISGHRSVSWYQQTPGQGLQFLFEYFSETQRNKGNFPGRFSGRQFSNSRSEMNVSTLELGDSALYLCASSLAPQGRETQYFGPGTRLLVL.

This clonotype has just a few counts. This chain joins TRBV6-6 and TRBJ2-7, with 7 positions matching TRBD1. Per the germline V gene, CDR1 is MNHNY and CDR2 is SVGAGI (reference sequence). V lost 1 base to trimming and J lost 2 bases; unmatched junction nucleotides: 8. The CDR3 consists of 16 residues. Written as DNA, the CDR3 is TGTGCCAGCAGTTACTTCACAGGGGACGGACCCTACGAGCAGTACTTC. Encoded protein: CASSYFTGDGPYEQYF.

This clonotype appeared a few times. This chain links TRBV30 with TRBJ1-6, with 8 bases aligning to TRBD1. In germline, CDR1 is GTSNPN, CDR2 SVGIG (reference sequence). V lost 4 bases to trimming and J lost 4 bases; unmatched junction nucleotides: 6. CDR3 length equals 15 residues. CDR3 nucleotide sequence: TGTGCCTGGAAAGACAGGGGACCTTATAATTCACCCCTCCACTTT. Translated: CAWKDRGPYNSPLHF.